A single sample is the source of the 4 T cell receptor beta chains below, sequenced in a study of Ad26.COV2.S vaccination and SARS-CoV-2 variants. Stated treatment: around 19 received Ad26.COV2.S at low or high dose, single or two shots; 5 received placebo; per-sample allocation not given. Samples were taken on day 63 after the first vaccine or placebo injection. Repertoires were generated with immunoSEQ multiplex PCR, while TCRdb's copy carries only in-frame clones and drops some. This table has 250,000 to 300,000 clones, 87% appearing once. Source: peripheral blood, taken in a trial of Ad26.COV2.S vaccine versus placebo. These receptors were collected from a person aged 18 to 59 who received the Ad26.COV2.S COVID-19 vaccine or a placebo.

On this clone itself: Other DNA sequences in this specimen translate into the identical CDR3. This chain uses TRBV5-1 with TRBJ2-5; possibly TRBD2 for D (6 bases). The V gene's germline CDR1 is SGHRS and CDR2 YFSETQ. The CDR3 contains 15 residues. Trimming removed 0 bases from V and 3 bases from J, with 12 bases in between. The CDR3 nucleotides are TGCGCCAGCAGCTTGGCCGGGAGCCGGGAAGAGACCCAGTACTTC. Its protein is CASSLAGSREETQYF.

The V gene is TRBV30, the J gene TRBJ2-3; no clear D. CDR1 is GTSNPN and CDR2 is SVGIG in the germline V gene (reference sequence). Deletions cut 5 bases from V and 4 bases from J, with 10 bases between. The CDR3 spans 12 residues. CDR3 nucleotide sequence: TGTGCCTGGGCCCTGGGCGCAGATACGCAGTATTTT. It encodes CAWALGADTQYF.

The chain joins TRBV19 to TRBJ1-5; TRBD1 aligns across 9 bases. Germline V gives CDR1 LNHDA, CDR2 SQIVND (reference sequence). The junction had 12 bases not matched to a gene; V was cut back by 8 bases and J by 1 base. This CDR3 is built from 17 residues. CDR3 loop: CASSPGQGTFSNQPQHF. CDR3 DNA sequence: TGTGCCAGTTCCCCGGGACAGGGTACGTTCAGCAATCAGCCCCAGCATTTT.

The CDR3 is CSACQDSTDTQYF. The CDR3 nucleotides read TGCAGCGCGTGCCAGGATAGCACAGATACGCAGTATTTT. The rearrangement joins TRBV29-1 to TRBJ2-3; D remains unclear. CDR1 is SQVTM and CDR2 is ANQGSEA in the germline V gene. This CDR3 region has 13 residues. V was clipped by 7 bases and J by 0 bases, with 11 bases between them.